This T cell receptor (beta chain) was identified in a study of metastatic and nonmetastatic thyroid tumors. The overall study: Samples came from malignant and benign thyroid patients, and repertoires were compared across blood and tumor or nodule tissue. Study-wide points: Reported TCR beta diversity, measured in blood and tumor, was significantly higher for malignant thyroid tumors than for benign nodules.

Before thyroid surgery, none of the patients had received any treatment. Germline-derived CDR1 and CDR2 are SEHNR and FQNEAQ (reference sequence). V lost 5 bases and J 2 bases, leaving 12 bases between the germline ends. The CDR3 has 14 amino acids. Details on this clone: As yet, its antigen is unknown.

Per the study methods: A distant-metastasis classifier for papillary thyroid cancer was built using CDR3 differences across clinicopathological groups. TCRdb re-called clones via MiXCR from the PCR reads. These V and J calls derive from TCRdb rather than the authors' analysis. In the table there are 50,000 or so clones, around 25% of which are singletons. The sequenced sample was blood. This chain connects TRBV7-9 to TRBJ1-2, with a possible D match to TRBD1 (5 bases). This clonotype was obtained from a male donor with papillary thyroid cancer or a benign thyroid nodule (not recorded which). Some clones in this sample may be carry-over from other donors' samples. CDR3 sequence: CASSRTGPNYGYTF. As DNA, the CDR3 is TGTGCCAGCAGCCGGACGGGACCCAACTATGGCTACACCTTC.